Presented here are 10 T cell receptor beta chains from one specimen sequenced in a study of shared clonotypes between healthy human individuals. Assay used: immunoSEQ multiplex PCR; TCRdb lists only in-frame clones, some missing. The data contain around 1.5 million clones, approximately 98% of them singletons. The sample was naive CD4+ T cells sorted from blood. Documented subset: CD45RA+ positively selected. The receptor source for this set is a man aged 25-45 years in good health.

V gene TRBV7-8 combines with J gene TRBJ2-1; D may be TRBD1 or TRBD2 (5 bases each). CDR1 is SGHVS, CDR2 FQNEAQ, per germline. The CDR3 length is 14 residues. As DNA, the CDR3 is TGTAGTACGGGGCTAGGGGAACCCTACAATGAGCAGTTCTTC. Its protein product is CSTGLGEPYNEQFF.

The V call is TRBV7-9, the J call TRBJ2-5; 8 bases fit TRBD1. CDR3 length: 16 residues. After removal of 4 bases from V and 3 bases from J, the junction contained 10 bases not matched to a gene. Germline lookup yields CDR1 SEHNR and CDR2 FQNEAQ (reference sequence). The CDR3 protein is CASSSRTGRSEETQYF. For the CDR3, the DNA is TGTGCCAGCAGCTCCCGGACAGGGAGGTCGGAAGAGACCCAGTACTTC. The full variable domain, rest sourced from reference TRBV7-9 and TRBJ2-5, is DTGVSQNPRHKITKRGQNVTFRCDPISEHNRLYWYRQTLGQGPEFLTYFQNEAQLEKSRLLSDRFSAERPKGSFSTLEIQRTEQGDSAMYLCASSSRTGRSEETQYFGPGTRLLVL.

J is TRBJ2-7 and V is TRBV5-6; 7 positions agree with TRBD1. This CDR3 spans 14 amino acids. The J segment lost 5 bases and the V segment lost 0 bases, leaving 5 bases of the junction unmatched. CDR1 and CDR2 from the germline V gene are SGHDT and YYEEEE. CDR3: CASSLGQGPHEQYF. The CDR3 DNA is TGTGCCAGCAGCTTGGGACAGGGTCCCCACGAGCAGTACTTC.

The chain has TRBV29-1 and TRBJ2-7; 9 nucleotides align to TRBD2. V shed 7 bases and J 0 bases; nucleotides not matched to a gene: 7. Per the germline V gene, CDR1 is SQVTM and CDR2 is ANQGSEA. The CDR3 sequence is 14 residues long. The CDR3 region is CSAMGSGSSYEQYF. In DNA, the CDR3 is TGCAGCGCTATGGGTAGCGGGAGCTCCTACGAGCAGTACTTC.

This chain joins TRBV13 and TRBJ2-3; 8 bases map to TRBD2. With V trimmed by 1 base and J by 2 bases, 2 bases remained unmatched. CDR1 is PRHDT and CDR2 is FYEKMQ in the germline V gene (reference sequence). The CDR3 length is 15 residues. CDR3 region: CASSLVGLVTDTQYF. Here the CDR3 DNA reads TGTGCCAGCAGCTTAGTGGGACTAGTCACAGATACGCAGTATTTT.

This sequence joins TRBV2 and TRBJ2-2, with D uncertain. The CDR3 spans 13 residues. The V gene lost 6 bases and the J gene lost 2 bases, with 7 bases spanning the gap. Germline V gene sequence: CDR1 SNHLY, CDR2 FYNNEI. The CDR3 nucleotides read TGTGCCAGCAGGTACATAAACACCGGGGAGCTGTTTTTT. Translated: CASRYINTGELFF.

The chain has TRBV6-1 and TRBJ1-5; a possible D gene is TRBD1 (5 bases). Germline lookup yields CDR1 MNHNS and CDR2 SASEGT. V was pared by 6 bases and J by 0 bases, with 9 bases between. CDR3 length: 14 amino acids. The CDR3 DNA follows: TGTGCCAGCAGCCGCGGGGGTAGCAATCAGCCCCAGCATTTT. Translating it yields CASSRGGSNQPQHF.

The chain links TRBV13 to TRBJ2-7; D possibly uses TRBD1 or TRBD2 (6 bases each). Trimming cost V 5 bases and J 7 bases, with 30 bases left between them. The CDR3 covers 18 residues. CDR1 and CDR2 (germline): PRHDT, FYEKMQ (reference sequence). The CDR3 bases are TGTGCCAGCAGCCGGCAAATCAAGACAGGCCCATCTGGGGGGGAGCAGTACTTC. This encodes CASSRQIKTGPSGGEQYF.

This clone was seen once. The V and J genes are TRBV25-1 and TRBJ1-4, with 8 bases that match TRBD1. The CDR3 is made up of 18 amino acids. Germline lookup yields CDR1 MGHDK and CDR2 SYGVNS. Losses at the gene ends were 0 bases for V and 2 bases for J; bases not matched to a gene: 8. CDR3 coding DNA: TGTGCCAGCAGTGAATATGCGACAGGGGTAGGGACTAATGAAAAACTGTTTTTT. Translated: CASSEYATGVGTNEKLFF.

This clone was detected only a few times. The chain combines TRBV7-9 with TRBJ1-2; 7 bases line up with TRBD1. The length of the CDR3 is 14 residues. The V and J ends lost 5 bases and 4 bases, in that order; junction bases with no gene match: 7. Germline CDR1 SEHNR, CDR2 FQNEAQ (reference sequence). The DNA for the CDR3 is TGTGCCAGCAGCAAAGAGGACAGGAGCTATGGCTACACCTTC. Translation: CASSKEDRSYGYTF.